The entry below describes one T cell receptor beta chain. No antigen is known for it. This sample was included in a study of molecular identifiers for immune sequencing clone quantification. Naive CD8 T cells were FACS-sorted by CD8+CD4-CCR7+CD45RA+ markers. Study-level findings and limits: In CMV-specific effectors, clones above 20 copies held over 98% of molecules; naive, under 1%. Highly expanded clone sizes could be underestimated by identical TCR molecules sharing a barcode. A single cell's spiked Jurkat TCR RNA was reportedly detectable among more than 950,000 naive cells.

TCRdb called the PCR reads again in MiXCR, with one record for every CDR3 protein. The sample contains 250,000 to 400,000 distinct CDR3 sequences, roughly 23% of which appear only once. V was cut by 0 bases and J by 5 bases, with 14 bases left in between. There are 15 residues in the CDR3. CDR1 and CDR2 from the germline V gene are MNHEY and SVGAGI. The clonotype originates from a human donor in good health. Some libraries in this study had Jurkat cell RNA spiked in. The chain employs TRBV6-5 and TRBJ2-7; D is unclear. Sequences were obtained from naive CD8+ T cells from blood, with Jurkat cell RNA spiked in. Noted subset: FACS-sorted CD8+CD4-CCR7+CD45RA+ naive T cells. CDR3 sequence (DNA): TGTGCCAGCAGTTACTCGGGTATGGGGTTTGACGAGCAGTACTTC. Its protein is CASSYSGMGFDEQYF.